A single sample gave rise to the 17 T cell receptor beta chains below, sequenced in a study of human T cells and chemical hapten exposure (dated by TCRdb to the early 2020s). This specimen's time point label, interpreted: pre-sensitization, week 0. The treatment or condition label corresponds to: therapeutic diphenylcyclopropenone sensitization with weekly scalp DPC. The receptor library was made with RACE. Sequenced using a NextSeq 500. TCRdb trimmed public reads at Q25 via fastp, called clones via MiXCR and kept in-frame beta chains. Each CDR3 protein gets just one entry, which takes the most common genes and DNA from the rows behind it. Across this sample there are 250,000 or so distinct CDR3 sequences, with approximately 8.4% seen only once. About 2.5% of the sample lies in the top ten. Sequencing was performed on whole blood, taken in connection with sensitization to the hapten diphenylcyclopropenone (DPC). Receptors originate from a woman aged 40 to 55 with alopecia areata. Some clones in this sample may be carry-over from other donors' samples.

The chain couples TRBV6-5 to TRBJ1-4; no definite D call. The V gene lost 0 bases and the J gene lost 14 bases, with 19 bases spanning the gap. The length of the CDR3 is 15 residues. Germline V CDR1 and CDR2: MNHEY, SVGAGI. The CDR3 reads CASSYSRTRADKLFF. In DNA form, the CDR3 reads TGTGCCAGCAGTTACTCGAGGACGAGGGCGGATAAGCTGTTTTTT.

This clonotype came up many times. The V call is TRBV9, the J call TRBJ2-1; the D is unclear. CDR1 SGDLS and CDR2 YYNGEE come from the germline V gene. This CDR3 is 16 amino acids long. V was shortened by 2 bases and J by 5 bases, with 17 bases between the two germline ends. The chain's CDR3 is CASSVGPTQRHNEQFF. The DNA of the CDR3 is TGTGCCAGCAGCGTGGGCCCCACCCAGCGCCACAATGAGCAGTTCTTC. The full variable domain, completed using reference TRBV9 and TRBJ2-1, is DSGVTQTPKHLITATGQRVTLRCSPRSGDLSVYWYQQSLDQGLQFLIQYYNGEERAKGNILERFSAQQFPDLHSELNLSSLELGDSALYFCASSVGPTQRHNEQFFGPGTRLTVL.

There are a few counts of this clonotype. The chain links TRBV12-3 or TRBV12-4 to TRBJ2-7; 11 positions agree with TRBD1. CDR3 length equals 14 residues. The V segment lost 0 bases and the J segment 6 bases; nucleotides outside the gene matches: 1. CDR3 DNA sequence: TGTGCCAGCAGTTTAGCCGGGACAGGGGGCGAGCAGTACTTC. Translated, it gives CASSLAGTGGEQYF.

This clonotype was seen only a few times. J is TRBJ1-4 and V is TRBV4-3, with D hard to call. Per the germline V gene, CDR1 is LGHNA and CDR2 is YSLEER. The length of the CDR3 is 15 residues. V lost 0 bases to trimming and J lost 5 bases, with 10 bases between them. CDR3 coding DNA: TGCGCCAGCAGCCAAGATTTAAGGGAGAATGAAAAACTGTTTTTT. Protein: CASSQDLRENEKLFF.

This clonotype was observed a few times. The chain is built from TRBV28 and TRBJ1-2, with 7 nucleotides matching TRBD1. CDR1 MDHEN and CDR2 SYDVKM come from the germline V gene. V lost 2 bases to trimming and J lost 3 bases; unmatched junction nucleotides: 6. The CDR3 spans 15 residues. CDR3 protein: CASSLGGQQHYGYTF. The DNA for the CDR3 is TGTGCCAGCAGTTTAGGGGGACAGCAGCACTATGGCTACACCTTC.

The rearrangement uses TRBV20-1 and TRBJ2-1, with TRBD2 matching 12 bases. V trimming: 5 bases; J trimming: 4 bases; junction bases outside the gene matches: 9. This CDR3 is built from 16 residues. Germline V CDR1 and CDR2: DFQATT, SNEGSKA (reference sequence). In nucleotides, the CDR3 is TGCAGTGCTCTCCAATTAGGGACTAGCGGGTACAATGAGCAGTTCTTC. This sequence encodes CSALQLGTSGYNEQFF.

This clonotype was recorded at least ten times. The gene calls are TRBV25-1 and TRBJ2-7, with TRBD2 matching over 8 bases. V lost 5 bases, J lost 4 bases, and 4 bases stayed unmatched. Looked up from germline, CDR1 is MGHDK and CDR2 is SYGVNS. The CDR3 sequence is 13 residues long. In DNA, the CDR3 is TGTGCCAGCAGTTCCGCGGGAGGATACGAGCAGTACTTC. Translated: CASSSAGGYEQYF.

V usage is TRBV28 and J usage is TRBJ2-5; 12 nucleotides match TRBD2. Losses at the gene ends were 5 bases for V and 7 bases for J; bases not matched to a gene: 11. Germline CDR1 reads MDHEN; CDR2 reads SYDVKM. The CDR3 contains 16 residues. The CDR3 DNA is TGTGCCAGCAGTCCTCGACTAGCGGGAGTCTCACGGACCCAGTACTTC. Protein product: CASSPRLAGVSRTQYF.

This chain uses TRBV20-1 with TRBJ2-1, with 7 bases identical to TRBD2. CDR1 and CDR2 (germline): DFQATT, SNEGSKA (reference sequence). V shed 0 bases and J 8 bases; nucleotides not matched to a gene: 10. This CDR3 contains 15 residues. CDR3 sequence: CSARDRATSTHEQFF. CDR3 nucleotide sequence: TGCAGTGCTAGAGATCGCGCGACTAGCACCCATGAGCAGTTCTTC.

V is TRBV6-8 and J is TRBJ1-1; 8 bases map to TRBD1. Germline trimming cut 2 bases from V and 0 bases from J; bases unmatched to any gene: 17. The CDR3 extends over 20 amino acids. The germline V gene encodes CDR1 MNHGY and CDR2 SAAAGT. The CDR3 loop reads CASSYPTTGDSTIMNTEAFF. The CDR3 DNA reads as TGTGCCAGCAGTTACCCTACGACAGGGGACAGCACCATAATGAACACTGAAGCTTTCTTT.

The CDR3 nucleotides read TGTGCCAGCAGTTCTCCTAGCGGTCGCACAGATACGCAGTATTTT. This codes for CASSSPSGRTDTQYF. The genes are TRBV28 and TRBJ2-3; TRBD2 aligns across 7 bases. V shed 4 bases, J shed 1 base, and the junction held 5 bases outside the gene matches. The CDR3 is 15 residues long. The germline V gene has CDR1 MDHEN and CDR2 SYDVKM.

V is TRBV12-3 or TRBV12-4 and J is TRBJ1-2, with D possibly being TRBD1 (5 bases). This CDR3 contains 13 residues. V was trimmed by 1 base and J by 4 bases, leaving 7 bases between them. The CDR3 DNA follows: TGTGCCAGCAGTTTAGGGGGGACCTATGGCTACACCTTC. This codes for CASSLGGTYGYTF.

There are many counts of this clonotype. V and J are TRBV7-2 and TRBJ2-2; D is unclear. Per the germline V gene, CDR1 is SGHTA and CDR2 is FQGNSA. The CDR3 is made up of 14 amino acids. Trimming left V 5 bases short and J 6 bases short, with 13 bases between. The CDR3 spells CASSQNKGSGELFF. Written as DNA, the CDR3 is TGTGCCAGCAGCCAGAATAAAGGTTCCGGGGAGCTGTTTTTT.

This clonotype has only a few counts. This chain links TRBV18 with TRBJ2-1; a possible D gene is TRBD2 (5 bases). The CDR3 is made up of 15 amino acids. The V gene lost 5 bases and the J gene lost 7 bases, with 18 bases spanning the gap. In germline, CDR1 is KGHSH, CDR2 LQKENI. The chain's CDR3 is CASSVTRSAGNEQFF. In DNA form, the CDR3 reads TGTGCCAGCTCAGTTACTCGGTCTGCGGGTAATGAGCAGTTCTTC.

This clonotype appeared many times. The gene calls are TRBV5-4 and TRBJ2-2; 7 bases fit TRBD2. Germline CDR1 and CDR2: SGHNT and YYREEE (reference sequence). J lost 5 bases, V lost 0 bases, and 4 bases had no gene match. The CDR3 covers 15 residues. The CDR3 region is CASSLDGTKTGELFF. DNA of the CDR3: TGTGCCAGCAGCTTGGATGGGACTAAGACCGGGGAGCTGTTTTTT.

This chain joins TRBV11-2 and TRBJ2-5; D possibly corresponds to TRBD1 (6 bases). CDR1 is SGHAT and CDR2 is FQNNGV in the germline V gene. The V end lost 3 bases, the J end lost 11 bases, and 16 bases lay between the germline ends. The CDR3 loop spans 13 amino acids. The CDR3 sequence is CASSFARDTIQYF. The CDR3 DNA follows: TGTGCCAGCAGCTTTGCCCGGGACACCATACAGTACTTC.

The V and J genes are TRBV6-5 and TRBJ1-1; no firm D call. V lost 4 bases to trimming and J lost 11 bases, with 17 bases between them. Germline CDR1 and CDR2: MNHEY and SVGAGI. CDR3 length equals 13 residues. CDR3 bases: TGTGCCAGCAGTTCCACCCCCGCCTTGGGGGCTTTCTTT. Protein sequence: CASSSTPALGAFF.